Shown below are 23 T cell receptor beta chains from a single sample sequenced in a study of T cells in Graves' hyperthyroidism and ophthalmopathy (dated by TCRdb to between 2017 and 2020). Receptors were amplified or captured by multiplex PCR. For sequencing, an Illumina HiSeq 2000 was employed. The TCR beta CDR3 regions were amplified from the RNA transcripts. The first round of RT-PCR for the TCR CDR3 was performed with the HTBI primer set and the Qiagen OneStep RT-PCR kit. TCRdb reran the public reads through fastp at Q25 and MiXCR, keeping productive beta chains. Rows matching on CDR3 protein sequence are summarized as one entry with the most common DNA and genes. This sample has 380,000 or so distinct CDR3 sequences in its table, and about 15% of those were observed once. Just under 25% of the sample is held by the ten biggest clonotypes. Sequencing used blood. The receptors were sampled from a woman aged 25-40 years with Graves' hyperthyroidism.

The chain combines TRBV7-9 with TRBJ2-1; D may correspond to TRBD1 or TRBD2 (5 bases each). The V and J ends lost 4 bases and 7 bases respectively, with 23 bases between them. CDR3 size: 17 residues. The germline V gene encodes CDR1 SEHNR and CDR2 FQNEAQ (reference sequence). The CDR3 DNA reads TGTGCCAGCAGCTCAAAGCCGGGACCCCGGGGATCGAATGAGCAGTTCTTC. It codes for CASSSKPGPRGSNEQFF.

In its sample, this clonotype was seen many times. The chain has TRBV10-3 and TRBJ1-1; TRBD1 might be the D (6 bases). CDR1 and CDR2 from the germline V gene are ENHRY and SYGVKD. This CDR3 spans 14 amino acids. With 10 bases removed from V and 5 bases from J, the gap between germline ends came to 20 bases. CDR3 in DNA: TGTGCCACCAACCCTCGGGACACTTGGACTGAAGCTTTCTTT. Protein: CATNPRDTWTEAFF.

The sample holds a few counts of this clonotype. This chain uses TRBV19 with TRBJ1-1, with D unresolved. V dropped 4 bases and J dropped 4 bases, with 13 bases sitting between them. The CDR3 covers 14 residues. Germline V lookup: CDR1 LNHDA, CDR2 SQIVND (reference sequence). The CDR3 DNA follows: TGTGCCAGTAGTACAGGAATGCTGCGCACTGAAGCTTTCTTT. Translated: CASSTGMLRTEAFF.

This clonotype has a single count. The chain carries TRBV19 and TRBJ2-5, with 7 bases that match TRBD2. Looked up from germline, CDR1 is LNHDA and CDR2 is SQIVND (reference sequence). The V segment lost 5 bases and the J segment 1 base; nucleotides outside the gene matches: 7. The CDR3 totals 15 residues. In DNA form, the CDR3 reads TGTGCCAGTAGTTCGGGGAAGCGGGGCCAAGAGACCCAGTACTTC. It is translated as CASSSGKRGQETQYF.

There are a few counts of this clonotype. The CDR3 DNA is TGCAGCGTCGGGCGTACTAGCGGCGGGGAGACCCAGTACTTC. Translated, it gives CSVGRTSGGETQYF. The chain uses TRBV29-1 and TRBJ2-5, with TRBD2 identical over 8 bases. The CDR3 is 14 amino acids. In germline, CDR1 is SQVTM, CDR2 ANQGSEA. V dropped 6 bases and J dropped 5; count of bases not matched to a gene: 11.

This chain joins TRBV3-1 and TRBJ2-2, with 9 bases lining up with TRBD2. Trimming removed 1 base from V and 3 bases from J; junction bases left unmatched: 0. This CDR3 region has 15 residues. The germline CDR1 and CDR2 sequences are LGHDT and YNNKEL (reference sequence). The CDR3 DNA sequence: TGTGCCAGCAGCCAAGGCGGGAGGGACACCGGGGAGCTGTTTTTT. Translating it yields CASSQGGRDTGELFF. The full variable domain, its missing parts supplied by reference TRBV3-1 and TRBJ2-2, is DTAVSQTPKYLVTQMGNDKSIKCEQNLGHDTMYWYKQDSKKFLKIMFSYNNKELIINETVPNRFSPKSPDKAHLNLHINSLELGDSAVYFCASSQGGRDTGELFFGEGSRLTVL.

This clonotype showed up many times. V usage is TRBV6-2 or TRBV6-3 and J usage is TRBJ2-3; 8 bases map to TRBD2. From germline, CDR1 is MNHEY and CDR2 SVGEGT. CDR3 length equals 16 residues. After removal of 6 bases from V and 0 bases from J, the junction contained 8 bases not matched to a gene. In nucleotides, the CDR3 is TGTGCCAGCAGCCCGCGGGTAGCGGGAAGCACAGATACGCAGTATTTT. It specifies CASSPRVAGSTDTQYF.

This clonotype has only a few counts. V usage is TRBV5-6 and J usage is TRBJ2-7; 9 bases map to TRBD2. This CDR3 is 15 amino acids long. Germline V gene sequence: CDR1 SGHDT, CDR2 YYEEEE. V gave up 4 bases and J gave up 2 bases; unmatched junction bases: 7. In DNA form, the CDR3 reads TGTGCCAGCAGCCAGGCGGGGGGGTCGACCTACGAGCAGTACTTC. Protein sequence: CASSQAGGSTYEQYF.

The sample holds a few counts of this clonotype. The chain combines TRBV6-6 with TRBJ1-1; D call uncertain. Germline V gene sequence: CDR1 MNHNY, CDR2 SVGAGI (reference sequence). Trimming removed 0 bases from V and 1 base from J, with 6 bases in between. CDR3 size: 14 residues. CDR3 in DNA: TGTGCCAGCAGTTACTCGGAGGGGAACACTGAAGCTTTCTTT. Amino acid sequence: CASSYSEGNTEAFF.

There are a few counts of this clonotype. The genes are TRBV11-2 and TRBJ1-6; TRBD1 agrees at 7 bases. The CDR3 is 18 amino acids. The trim removed 5 bases at V and 1 base at J, leaving 11 bases unmatched. The germline gives CDR1 SGHAT, CDR2 FQNNGV. CDR3 sequence reads: CASSPDRDPRSYNSPLHF. CDR3 coding DNA: TGTGCCAGCAGCCCTGACAGGGACCCGAGGTCCTATAATTCACCCCTCCACTTT.

This clonotype was counted a few times. This chain connects TRBV24-1 to TRBJ2-1; 8 positions match TRBD2. The V gene end was trimmed by 4 bases and the J gene end by 5 bases; junction bases not matched to a gene: 6. From germline, CDR1 is KGHDR and CDR2 SFDVKD. The CDR3 is 15 residues long. As DNA, the CDR3 is TGTGCCACCAGTGACTTCACTAGCGGACACAATGAGCAGTTCTTC. Translation: CATSDFTSGHNEQFF.

This clonotype was detected only a few times. The junction and the germline gene differ at one end; a read error may be behind it. This sequence joins TRBV9 and TRBJ2-3; D unclear. The CDR3 is 16 amino acids. Germline CDR1 is SGDLS and CDR2 is YYNGEE. The CDR3 DNA is TGTGCCAGCAGCGTAGGAACGGCCCAATCCACAGATGCGCAGTATTTT. Its translation: CASSVGTAQSTDAQYF.

At least ten counts were recorded for this clonotype. The chain uses TRBV7-6 and TRBJ2-7; D is ambiguous. The CDR3 is made up of 14 amino acids. Germline V gene sequence: CDR1 SGHVS, CDR2 FNYEAQ. Trimming removed 1 base at V and 3 bases at J, with 10 bases between. The CDR3 nucleotides are TGTGCCAGCAGCTTAGGGCCCGCAAACTACGAGCAGTACTTC. It is translated as CASSLGPANYEQYF.

This clonotype has at least ten counts. The rearrangement links TRBV11-3 to TRBJ2-7; D is undetermined. The CDR3 is made up of 15 amino acids. Germline CDR1 SGHNT, CDR2 YENEEA. Between the trimmed V and J ends, which lost 0 bases and 1 base, there was a span of 10 bases. The CDR3 here is CASSLDRTDSYEQYF. The DNA of the CDR3 is TGTGCCAGCAGCTTAGATCGGACGGATTCCTACGAGCAGTACTTC.

This clonotype was counted between two and nine times. V gene TRBV29-1 combines with J gene TRBJ2-7; 10 nucleotides agree with TRBD2. There are 13 residues in the CDR3. Germline V gene lookup returns CDR1 SQVTM and CDR2 ANQGSEA. CDR3 sequence: CRPLAGGTYEQYF. The DNA for the CDR3 is TGCAGGCCTTTAGCGGGAGGAACCTACGAGCAGTACTTC.

The chain employs TRBV20-1 and TRBJ1-1; no definite D call. The CDR3 loop spans 13 amino acids. Between the trimmed V and J ends, which lost 3 bases and 3 bases, there was a span of 11 bases. CDR1 DFQATT and CDR2 SNEGSKA come from the germline V gene (reference sequence). The CDR3 nucleotides are TGCAGTGCTAGTGTTGAGTTGGACACTGAAGCTTTCTTT. Translating it yields CSASVELDTEAFF.

This clonotype came up a few times. The V gene is TRBV3-1, the J gene TRBJ1-6, with a weak D call TRBD1 (6 bases). Trimming left V 4 bases short and J 2 bases short, with 15 bases between. The CDR3 has 17 amino acids. Germline CDR1 is LGHDT and CDR2 is YNNKEL (reference sequence). This CDR3 is CASSLDRGGPYNSPLHF. CDR3 DNA sequence: TGTGCCAGCAGCCTGGACAGAGGCGGGCCCTATAATTCACCCCTCCACTTT.

This clonotype came up many times. This rearrangement joins TRBV7-2 to TRBJ2-7, with TRBD1 identical over 8 bases. This CDR3 comprises 14 residues. V trimming: 6 bases; J trimming: 2 bases; junction bases outside the gene matches: 6. Per the germline V gene, CDR1 is SGHTA and CDR2 is FQGNSA. CDR3 DNA sequence: TGTGCCAGCAGTCCGGGGACAGGAGCCTACGAGCAGTACTTC. Protein product: CASSPGTGAYEQYF.

This clonotype was seen ten or more times. This chain joins TRBV27 and TRBJ1-2, with unresolved D. CDR1 MNHEY and CDR2 SMNVEV come from the germline V gene (reference sequence). V was cut by 0 bases and J by 8 bases, with 16 bases left in between. This CDR3 contains 15 residues. The CDR3 nucleotides are TGTGCCAGCAGTTTATCCTTAGGGAGCGGTTACGGCTACACCTTC. Translating it yields CASSLSLGSGYGYTF.

This clonotype was picked up many times. J is TRBJ1-1 and V is TRBV28; D is unclear. The germline CDR1 and CDR2 sequences are MDHEN and SYDVKM. V gave up 11 bases and J gave up 4 bases, with 14 bases separating them. CDR3 length equals 12 residues. This CDR3 is CAVRDISTEAFF. In DNA, the CDR3 is TGTGCCGTCCGCGACATCAGCACTGAAGCTTTCTTT. The whole variable domain, remainder taken from reference TRBV28 and TRBJ1-1, is DVKVTQSSRYLVKRTGEKVFLECVQDMDHENMFWYRQDPGLGLRLIYFSYDVKMKEKGDIPEGYSVSREKKERFSLILESASTNQTSMYLCAVRDISTEAFFGQGTRLTVV.

A remark on this clonotype: A clone one base away is much larger, so this may be a read error. The V and J genes are TRBV11-2 and TRBJ1-6, with no clear D. The germline CDR1 and CDR2 sequences are SGHAT and FQNNGV. V dropped 1 base and J dropped 11 bases, with 15 bases sitting between them. The CDR3 has 15 residues. CDR3 DNA sequence: TGTGCCAGCAGCTTAGGACGGGGAGTACGGGCACCCCTCCACTTT. This codes for CASSLGRGVRAPLHF. Drawing the rest from reference TRBV11-2 and TRBJ1-6, the complete variable domain is EAGVAQSPRYKIIEKRQSVAFWCNPISGHATLYWYQQILGQGPKLLIQFQNNGVVDDSQLPKDRFSAERLKGVDSTLKIQPAKLEDSAVYLCASSLGRGVRAPLHFGNGTRLTVT.

As regards this clonotype: This may come from a read error, since a much larger clone is one base off. The chain joins TRBV6-1 to TRBJ1-1, with a possible D match to TRBD1 (5 bases). Per germline, CDR1 MNHNS and CDR2 SASEGT. The CDR3 runs 11 residues. The CDR3 DNA sequence: TGTACCAGCCGGGGGTACACTGAAGCTTTCTTT. Translating gives CTSRGYTEAFF.

This clonotype came up many times. The rearrangement joins TRBV11-2 to TRBJ2-5; 9 bases align to TRBD1. CDR3 size: 16 residues. V shed 5 bases and J 5 bases; nucleotides not matched to a gene: 12. Germline V gene data show CDR1 as SGHAT and CDR2 as FQNNGV. The CDR3 protein is CASSSKDRGGWETQYF. Here the CDR3 DNA reads TGTGCCAGCAGCAGTAAGGACAGGGGAGGGTGGGAGACCCAGTACTTC.